The 27 T cell receptor beta chains in this list originate from one sample, sequenced in a study of blood T cell repertoires in COVID-19. Repertoires were generated with immunoSEQ multiplex PCR, while TCRdb's copy carries only in-frame clones and drops some. The data show 90,000 to 100,000 clones, 90% seen once. The sequenced sample was peripheral blood. The source of these receptors is a man aged 50-60 years with acute or convalescent COVID-19.

This sequence joins TRBV6-5 and TRBJ1-4, with 8 bases lining up with TRBD1. V was pared by 6 bases and J by 8 bases, with 8 bases of the junction left unmatched. Germline loops: CDR1 MNHEY, CDR2 SVGAGI. This CDR3 has 14 residues. The CDR3 region has the DNA TGTGCCAGCAGGAAGACAGGGGTAGGGGAAAAACTGTTTTTT. Translating it yields CASRKTGVGEKLFF.

The gene calls are TRBV2 and TRBJ2-7, with 10 bases lining up with TRBD1. This CDR3 has 14 amino acids. The ends lost 4 bases at V and 7 bases at J; junction bases unmatched: 7. Looked up from germline, CDR1 is SNHLY and CDR2 is FYNNEI. CDR3 sequence (DNA): TGTGCCAGCAGTGCGGGACAGGGGACCGAAGAGCAGTACTTC. Translated, it gives CASSAGQGTEEQYF.

This clone was observed a single time. V is TRBV7-2 and J is TRBJ1-1; D remains unclear. V was shortened by 6 bases and J by 4 bases, with 18 bases between the two germline ends. The CDR3 covers 15 residues. CDR1 and CDR2 (germline): SGHTA, FQGNSA. Here the CDR3 DNA reads TGTGCCAGCAGTAAGGATGTTTACAGTTTCACTGAAGCTTTCTTT. This codes for CASSKDVYSFTEAFF.

This sequence joins TRBV10-3 and TRBJ1-6; D gene uncertain. The ends were cut back, 0 bases at V and 11 bases at J, with 14 bases in the middle. Germline CDR1 ENHRY, CDR2 SYGVKD. The CDR3 length is 15 residues. The CDR3 nucleotides are TGTGCCATCAGTGAGTCGAACGGGAGTAACGCACCCCTCCACTTT. Amino acid sequence: CAISESNGSNAPLHF.

J is TRBJ2-2 and V is TRBV5-1, with TRBD2 matching over 8 bases. The ends lost 1 base at V and 8 bases at J; junction bases unmatched: 16. Germline lookup yields CDR1 SGHRS and CDR2 YFSETQ. The CDR3 length is 18 residues. CDR3 in DNA: TGCGCCAGCAGCTTGCGCCAGAGCGGGAGCGCCGGGAAAGGGGAGCTGTTTTTT. Its translation is CASSLRQSGSAGKGELFF.

The chain joins TRBV14 to TRBJ1-6; D is possibly TRBD1 (6 bases). This CDR3 region has 18 residues. With 2 bases removed from V and 7 bases from J, the gap between germline ends came to 21 bases. Germline V CDR1 and CDR2: SGHDN, FVKESK. The DNA of the CDR3 is TGTGCCAGCAGCCAACCGGGCAGGGGAAAGTTTCGCAATTCACCCCTCCACTTT. Translated, it gives CASSQPGRGKFRNSPLHF.

The chain uses TRBV2 and TRBJ1-6; 8 positions match TRBD1. Looked up from germline, CDR1 is SNHLY and CDR2 is FYNNEI. There are 14 residues in the CDR3. The V segment lost 5 bases and the J segment 9 bases; nucleotides outside the gene matches: 6. CDR3 DNA: TGTGCCAGCAGTTCCGGGACAGGTCGTTCACCCCTCCACTTT. It encodes CASSSGTGRSPLHF.

This rearrangement joins TRBV29-1 to TRBJ1-2; TRBD1 is a possible D gene (5 bases). CDR3 length equals 13 residues. The V end lost 1 base, the J end lost 4 bases, and 10 bases lay between the germline ends. Germline-derived CDR1 and CDR2 are SQVTM and ANQGSEA. The CDR3 loop is CSVEVGGGYGYTF. The CDR3 DNA reads as TGCAGCGTTGAAGTTGGGGGAGGCTATGGCTACACCTTC.

This chain connects TRBV2 to TRBJ1-6; D not certain. Trimming pared 2 bases from V and 11 bases from J, leaving 13 bases between. CDR3 length equals 14 residues. In germline, CDR1 is SNHLY, CDR2 FYNNEI. In nucleotides, the CDR3 is TGTGCCAGCAGTGAAAACGGGATTTCGGCACCCCTCCACTTT. It specifies CASSENGISAPLHF.

This clone has a single count. CDR3 sequence reads: CASSLVGATNQPQHF. CDR3 sequence (DNA): TGTGCCAGCAGCTTAGTAGGGGCTACCAATCAGCCCCAGCATTTT. J is TRBJ1-5 and V is TRBV7-8; perhaps TRBD1 as D (5 bases). The CDR3 loop spans 15 amino acids. Trimming took 1 base from V and 3 from J, leaving 10 bases between them. CDR1 and CDR2 (germline): SGHVS, FQNEAQ.

The V gene is TRBV10-3, the J gene TRBJ2-2, with 11 nucleotides matching TRBD1. CDR3 length: 15 amino acids. J was trimmed by 1 base and V by 6 bases; bases with no gene match: 1. Germline V CDR1 and CDR2: ENHRY, SYGVKD. The CDR3 DNA reads as TGTGCCATCAGGGGGACAGGGGGGAACACCGGGGAGCTGTTTTTT. Its protein is CAIRGTGGNTGELFF.

The rearrangement joins TRBV6-5 to TRBJ2-7, with 12 positions matching TRBD1. V trimming: 5 bases; J trimming: 6 bases; junction bases outside the gene matches: 2. Germline V gene data show CDR1 as MNHEY and CDR2 as SVGAGI. This CDR3 is 13 amino acids long. CDR3 residues: CASSRDRGREQYF. The CDR3 DNA is TGTGCCAGCAGTCGGGACAGGGGGCGCGAGCAGTACTTC.

This chain connects TRBV30 to TRBJ1-5, with 11 bases aligning to TRBD1. The germline V gene encodes CDR1 GTSNPN and CDR2 SVGIG (reference sequence). This CDR3 is 14 amino acids long. V shed 3 bases, J shed 9 bases, and the junction held 7 bases outside the gene matches. This CDR3 reads CAWREGTGGAPQHF. The DNA of the CDR3 is TGTGCCTGGAGAGAAGGGACAGGGGGAGCGCCCCAGCATTTT.

The chain uses TRBV30 and TRBJ1-2; 11 bases map to TRBD1. Unmatched junction bases numbered 13, after V lost 4 bases and J lost 3 bases. Germline lookup yields CDR1 GTSNPN and CDR2 SVGIG (reference sequence). This CDR3 is 17 amino acids long. The CDR3 spells CAWNRPGTGGFYYGYTF. CDR3 coding DNA: TGTGCCTGGAATCGTCCCGGGACAGGGGGGTTTTACTATGGCTACACCTTC.

The rearrangement links TRBV24-1 to TRBJ2-1, with 9 bases identical to TRBD1. The V gene end was trimmed by 12 bases and the J gene end by 2 bases; junction bases not matched to a gene: 10. The germline V gene encodes CDR1 KGHDR and CDR2 SFDVKD. This CDR3 contains 15 residues. The CDR3 protein is CAAGKGQGTYNEQFF. The CDR3 DNA follows: TGTGCCGCGGGTAAAGGACAGGGGACCTACAATGAGCAGTTCTTC.

This clone was seen a few times. V gene TRBV6-2 or TRBV6-3 combines with J gene TRBJ1-6; a possible D gene is TRBD1 (6 bases). CDR3 length: 14 residues. In germline, CDR1 is MNHEY, CDR2 SVGEGT. Trimming took 4 bases from V and 7 from J, leaving 11 bases between them. The CDR3 sequence: CASSLGGRNSPLHF. CDR3 DNA sequence: TGTGCCAGCAGTTTGGGGGGGCGGAATTCACCCCTCCACTTT.

The V call is TRBV5-4, the J call TRBJ2-1; 8 nucleotides agree with TRBD2. There are 15 residues in the CDR3. V was clipped by 1 base and J by 5 bases; unmatched bases: 5. Germline V gene sequence: CDR1 SGHNT, CDR2 YYREEE (reference sequence). The CDR3 sequence: CASSLWLAGDNEQFF. CDR3 coding DNA: TGTGCCAGCAGCTTGTGGCTAGCGGGCGACAATGAGCAGTTCTTC.

The chain uses TRBV5-1 and TRBJ1-5; TRBD1 matches 8 bases. The CDR3 runs 16 residues. Germline V gene data show CDR1 as SGHRS and CDR2 as YFSETQ. The junction had 4 bases not matched to a gene; V was cut back by 0 bases and J by 2 bases. In nucleotides, the CDR3 is TGCGCCAGCAGCTTGGGACAGGGGAGAGGCAATCAGCCCCAGCATTTT. Amino acids: CASSLGQGRGNQPQHF.

This chain joins TRBV6-5 and TRBJ2-7, with a tentative D call TRBD2 (6 bases). Germline assignment: CDR1 MNHEY and CDR2 SVGAGI. Trimming took 0 bases from V and 4 from J, leaving 10 bases between them. The length of the CDR3 is 14 residues. CDR3 nucleotide sequence: TGTGCCAGCAGTTACTCGGCTAGCGCGTACGAGCAGTACTTC. Translating it yields CASSYSASAYEQYF.

The chain couples TRBV5-1 to TRBJ2-7, with a tentative D call TRBD2 (6 bases). CDR1 is SGHRS and CDR2 is YFSETQ in the germline V gene. This CDR3 contains 14 residues. V shed 5 bases and J shed 0 bases, with 12 bases lying between them. DNA for the CDR3: TGCGCCAGCAGGTCTTCGCGGGGCTCCTACGAGCAGTACTTC. Its protein product is CASRSSRGSYEQYF.

This rearrangement joins TRBV10-2 to TRBJ2-7; 7 positions match TRBD2. The CDR3 spans 16 residues. Losses at the gene ends were 3 bases for V and 1 base for J; bases not matched to a gene: 9. CDR1 and CDR2 (germline): WSHSY, SAAADI. CDR3 loop: CASSDPNGAGSYEQYF. DNA of the CDR3: TGCGCCAGCAGTGACCCAAATGGAGCGGGATCCTACGAGCAGTACTTC.

The chain links TRBV18 to TRBJ2-3; D call uncertain. V was clipped by 2 bases and J by 3 bases, with 3 bases between them. The length of the CDR3 is 12 residues. The germline V gene encodes CDR1 KGHSH and CDR2 LQKENI. The CDR3: CASSPTTDTQYF. For the CDR3, the DNA is TGTGCCAGCTCACCAACTACAGATACGCAGTATTTT.

CDR3 in DNA: TGTGCCAGCAGTCCCTGGGGCCGAAGCTCCTACGAGCAGTACTTC. Translation gives CASSPWGRSSYEQYF. The V and J genes are TRBV14 and TRBJ2-7; perhaps TRBD1 as D (5 bases). The CDR3 covers 15 residues. Germline V gene lookup returns CDR1 SGHDN and CDR2 FVKESK. Trimming removed 6 bases from V and 0 bases from J, with 15 bases in between.

The gene calls are TRBV2 and TRBJ1-2; D perhaps matches TRBD1 (5 bases). The V end lost 4 bases, the J end lost 14 bases, and 20 bases lay between the germline ends. The length of the CDR3 is 13 residues. Germline V gives CDR1 SNHLY, CDR2 FYNNEI. CDR3 nucleotides: TGTGCCAGCAGTGTAAGACAGCAAGGGTCTAGGACCTTC. This sequence encodes CASSVRQQGSRTF.

This CDR3 is CATSRDAGLSTEAFF. CDR3 coding DNA: TGTGCCACCAGCAGAGATGCAGGGTTGAGCACTGAAGCTTTCTTT. J is TRBJ1-1 and V is TRBV15; TRBD1 might be the D (5 bases). The V gene lost 0 bases and the J gene lost 4 bases, with 12 bases spanning the gap. The CDR3 contains 15 residues. Germline values: CDR1 LNHNV, CDR2 YYDKDF (reference sequence).

The V gene is TRBV19, the J gene TRBJ2-7; no clear D. The germline V gene encodes CDR1 LNHDA and CDR2 SQIVND (reference sequence). This CDR3 has 15 residues. The V and J ends lost 6 bases and 2 bases respectively, with 17 bases between them. CDR3 region: CASRSQPGQPYEQYF. DNA for the CDR3: TGTGCCAGTAGAAGCCAGCCAGGCCAACCCTACGAGCAGTACTTC.

The chain employs TRBV29-1 and TRBJ2-7; D is possibly TRBD1 (6 bases). CDR1 and CDR2 from the germline V gene are SQVTM and ANQGSEA. V was clipped by 6 bases and J by 0 bases, with 9 bases between them. This CDR3 comprises 12 residues. The CDR3 DNA is TGCAGCGTGGGGGACACCTCCTACGAGCAGTACTTC. Translated: CSVGDTSYEQYF.